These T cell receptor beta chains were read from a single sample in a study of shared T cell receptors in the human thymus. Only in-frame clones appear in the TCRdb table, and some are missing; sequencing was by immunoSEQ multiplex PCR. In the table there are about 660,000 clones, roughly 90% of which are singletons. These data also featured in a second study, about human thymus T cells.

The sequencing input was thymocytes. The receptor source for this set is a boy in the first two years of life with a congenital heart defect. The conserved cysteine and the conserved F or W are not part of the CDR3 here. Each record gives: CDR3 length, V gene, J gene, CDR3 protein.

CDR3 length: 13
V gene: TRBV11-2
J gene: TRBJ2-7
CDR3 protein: ASSLVLAGGYEQY

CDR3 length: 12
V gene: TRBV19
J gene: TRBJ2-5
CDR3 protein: ASPPRDRQETQY

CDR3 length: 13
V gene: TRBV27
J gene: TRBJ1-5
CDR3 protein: ASSLYPSPNQPQH

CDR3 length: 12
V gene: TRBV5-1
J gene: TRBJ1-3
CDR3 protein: ASSPRVDGNTIY

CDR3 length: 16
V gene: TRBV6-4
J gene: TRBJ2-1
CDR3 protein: ASARTGTSGSQNNEQF

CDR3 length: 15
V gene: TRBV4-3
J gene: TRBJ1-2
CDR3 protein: ASSQEKQGSDNYGYT

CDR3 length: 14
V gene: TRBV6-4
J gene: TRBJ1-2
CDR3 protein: ASTAPLQGGPYGYT

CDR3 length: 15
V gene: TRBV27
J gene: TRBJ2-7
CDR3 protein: ASSETSGRTLGYEQY

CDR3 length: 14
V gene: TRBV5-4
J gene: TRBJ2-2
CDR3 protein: ASSTSGTPNTGELF

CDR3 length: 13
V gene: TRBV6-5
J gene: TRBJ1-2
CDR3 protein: ASRNAGTGNYGYT

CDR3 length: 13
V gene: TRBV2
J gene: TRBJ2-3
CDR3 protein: ASNRLAERTDTQY

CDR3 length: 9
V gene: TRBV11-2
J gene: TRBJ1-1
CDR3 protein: ASKGAAEAF

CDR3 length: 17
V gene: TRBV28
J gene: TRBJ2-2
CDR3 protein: ASSSRGLEGAEDTGELF

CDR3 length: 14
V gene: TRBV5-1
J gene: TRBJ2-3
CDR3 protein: ASSQRQAPRTDTQY

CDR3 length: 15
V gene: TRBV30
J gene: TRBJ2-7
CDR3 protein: AWSVVPPRVKITRQY

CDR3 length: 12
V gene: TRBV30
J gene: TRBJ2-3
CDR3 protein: AWSTSGRSDTQY

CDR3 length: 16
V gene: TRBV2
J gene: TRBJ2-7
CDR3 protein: ASSEYPRTSGGTYEQY